This TCR beta chain was recovered during a study of metastatic and nonmetastatic thyroid tumors. Across the study: Repertoire comparison spanned blood and tumor or nodule tissue of malignant and benign thyroid patients.

The length of the CDR3 is 11 residues. V lost 5 bases and J 5 bases, leaving 9 bases between the germline ends. CDR1 is DFQATT, CDR2 SNEGSKA, per germline (reference sequence). As processed by the authors: The study took CDR3 differences across clinicopathological groups and made a distant-metastasis classifier for papillary thyroid cancer from them. TCRdb re-called clones from the PCR reads using MiXCR. These V and J calls originate from TCRdb's pipeline instead of the authors' own analysis. The sample contains some 34,000 clones, 20% to 25% of which appear only once. Among the patients, none had received any treatment before thyroid surgery. On this clone itself: The antigen is unknown.

General observations from the study: Relative to benign nodules, malignant thyroid tumors were reportedly characterized by significantly elevated TCR beta diversity in blood and tumor.

Source material: blood. The receptor comes from a female donor with papillary thyroid cancer or a benign thyroid nodule (not recorded which). Some clones in this sample may be carry-over from other donors' samples. The chain employs TRBV20-1 and TRBJ2-5, with TRBD1 as a possible D gene (5 bases). The CDR3 protein is CSADNRETQYF. The DNA of the CDR3 is TGCAGTGCTGATAACAGGGAGACCCAGTACTTC.